These 27 T cell receptor beta chains were all obtained from the same sample, sequenced in a study of cytomegalovirus exposure and HLA in healthy donors. Repertoires were generated with immunoSEQ multiplex PCR, while TCRdb's copy carries only in-frame clones and drops some. The sample yields about 160,000 clones, about nine tenths seen once. Source material: PBMCs. Every receptor here comes from a woman aged 25 to 39 in good health and CMV-seronegative.

V is TRBV7-6 and J is TRBJ2-1; D is unclear. The length of the CDR3 is 15 residues. Germline values: CDR1 SGHVS, CDR2 FNYEAQ. Trimming took off 5 bases at V and 0 bases at J, with 11 bases between the two ends. CDR3 region: CASSRAGSSYNEQFF. The CDR3, as DNA: TGTGCCAGCAGCCGGGCAGGCAGCTCCTACAATGAGCAGTTCTTC.

This chain connects TRBV28 to TRBJ2-1, with 9 bases identical to TRBD1. The CDR3 is made up of 15 amino acids. Germline values: CDR1 MDHEN, CDR2 SYDVKM. V lost 6 bases to trimming and J lost 2 bases; unmatched junction nucleotides: 5. In DNA form, the CDR3 reads TGTGCCAGCAGAAAAACAGGGGGCACCTACAATGAGCAGTTCTTC. The encoded protein is CASRKTGGTYNEQFF.

V usage is TRBV10-3 and J usage is TRBJ2-7, with 9 bases lining up with TRBD1. CDR1 is ENHRY, CDR2 SYGVKD, per germline. V lost 3 bases and J lost 3; bases outside the gene matches: 3. The CDR3 length is 14 residues. The CDR3: CAISDETGGYEQYF. CDR3 DNA: TGTGCCATCAGTGATGAGACAGGGGGCTACGAGCAGTACTTC.

The chain recombines TRBV6-6 with TRBJ2-5; 8 bases are shared with TRBD1. Germline V gene sequence: CDR1 MNHNY, CDR2 SVGAGI (reference sequence). The junction had 4 bases not matched to a gene; V was cut back by 4 bases and J by 3 bases. This CDR3 spans 14 amino acids. This CDR3 is CASSSGQEEETQYF. The CDR3 DNA reads TGTGCCAGCAGTTCGGGACAGGAAGAAGAGACCCAGTACTTC.

The chain joins TRBV18 to TRBJ2-1; TRBD1 might be the D (5 bases). V shed 5 bases and J shed 8 bases, with 28 bases lying between them. This CDR3 is 18 amino acids long. Germline CDR1 is KGHSH and CDR2 is LQKENI. The CDR3 region has the DNA TGTGCCAGCTCAAAATACCAAGGAGACATTCCCAAAGGGGATGAGCAGTTCTTC. Its translation: CASSKYQGDIPKGDEQFF.

In DNA form, the CDR3 reads TGTGCCAGTTGCCGACCGATGAACACTGAAGCTTTCTTT. It encodes CASCRPMNTEAFF. The J gene is TRBJ1-1, the V gene TRBV19; D uncertain. The CDR3 is made up of 13 amino acids. From germline, CDR1 is LNHDA and CDR2 SQIVND (reference sequence). The V and J ends lost 8 bases and 0 bases respectively, with 10 bases between them.

V and J are TRBV28 and TRBJ1-3, with TRBD1 identical over 8 bases. The CDR3 has 16 residues. V shed 8 bases, J shed 0 bases, and the junction held 9 bases outside the gene matches. CDR1 and CDR2 (germline): MDHEN, SYDVKM. The CDR3 protein is CASSPRGLLSGNTIYF. In DNA form, the CDR3 reads TGTGCCAGCTCTCCCAGGGGGCTCCTCTCTGGAAACACCATATATTTT.

This chain connects TRBV15 to TRBJ2-7, with a weak D call TRBD2 (6 bases). The CDR3 has 14 amino acids. The germline V gene has CDR1 LNHNV and CDR2 YYDKDF (reference sequence). Deletions cut 5 bases from V and 5 bases from J, with 16 bases between. Written as DNA, the CDR3 is TGTGCCACCAGCCCACGGGACTTAGAGGACGAGCAGTACTTC. Residues: CATSPRDLEDEQYF.

This clone was picked up one time. This rearrangement joins TRBV4-1 to TRBJ2-7; maybe TRBD2 (5 bases). Trimming cost V 2 bases and J 2 bases, with 7 bases left between them. Germline-derived CDR1 and CDR2 are MGHRA and YSYEKL. This CDR3 is 13 amino acids long. CDR3 bases: TGCGCCAGCAGCCAAACTAGTACCTACGAGCAGTACTTC. It yields the protein CASSQTSTYEQYF.

This clone has more than one count but fewer than ten. The V call is TRBV5-5, the J call TRBJ1-1; the D gene is possibly TRBD1 (5 bases). Germline V gene lookup returns CDR1 SGHKS and CDR2 YYEKEE (reference sequence). The CDR3 consists of 16 residues. V lost 4 bases and J 1 base, leaving 17 bases between the germline ends. The CDR3 DNA is TGTGCCAGCAGCCAAGGCCCCCAGGGAGAGAACACTGAAGCTTTCTTT. The encoded protein is CASSQGPQGENTEAFF. Full variable domain (rest looked up from reference TRBV5-5 and TRBJ1-1): DAGVTQSPTHLIKTRGQQVTLRCSPISGHKSVSWYQQVLGQGPQFIFQYYEKEERGRGNFPDRFSARQFPNYSSELNVNALLLGDSALYLCASSQGPQGENTEAFFGQGTRLTVV.

The rearrangement uses TRBV6-1 and TRBJ1-4; D gene ambiguous. V lost 2 bases and J 3 bases, leaving 10 bases between the germline ends. Germline V gene data show CDR1 as MNHNS and CDR2 as SASEGT. The CDR3 extends over 15 amino acids. Here the CDR3 DNA reads TGTGCCAGCAGTGAATTGTTGAGGTCTAATGAAAAACTGTTTTTT. Its translation is CASSELLRSNEKLFF.

V is TRBV28 and J is TRBJ2-3, with TRBD2 matching over 9 bases. The CDR3 has 15 residues. CDR1 is MDHEN, CDR2 SYDVKM, per germline. The V segment lost 6 bases and the J segment 11 bases; nucleotides outside the gene matches: 15. CDR3 amino acids: CASSTAGQRGALQYF. The CDR3 nucleotides read TGTGCCAGCAGCACCGCGGGACAGCGGGGGGCCCTGCAGTATTTT.

The J gene is TRBJ2-1, the V gene TRBV6-1; the D gene could be TRBD1 or TRBD2 (5 bases each). CDR3 length: 15 residues. Trimming removed 6 bases at V and 0 bases at J, with 12 bases between. CDR1 is MNHNS, CDR2 SASEGT, per germline. The chain's CDR3 is CASSRDLGSYNEQFF. For the CDR3, the DNA is TGTGCCAGCAGCCGGGACCTTGGCTCCTACAATGAGCAGTTCTTC.

This CDR3 is CASSPPQGATEAFF. The CDR3 DNA reads TGTGCCAGCTCACCACCACAGGGGGCCACTGAAGCTTTCTTT. The rearrangement links TRBV18 to TRBJ1-1; 9 nucleotides align to TRBD1. V shed 0 bases, J shed 4 bases, and the junction held 0 bases outside the gene matches. The CDR3 covers 14 residues. CDR1 and CDR2 from the germline V gene are KGHSH and LQKENI.

The chain uses TRBV27 and TRBJ1-5; maybe TRBD1 (5 bases). The V gene's germline CDR1 is MNHEY and CDR2 SMNVEV (reference sequence). The CDR3 runs to 14 residues. V was trimmed by 5 bases and J by 4 bases, leaving 12 bases between them. CDR3 in amino acids: CASSRQNRNQPQHF. For the CDR3, the DNA is TGTGCCAGCAGTCGACAGAATCGGAATCAGCCCCAGCATTTT.

The V gene is TRBV7-9, the J gene TRBJ2-7, with TRBD1 matching 11 bases. Losses at the gene ends were 4 bases for V and 3 bases for J; bases not matched to a gene: 5. Per germline, CDR1 SEHNR and CDR2 FQNEAQ (reference sequence). There are 15 residues in the CDR3. CDR3 in DNA: TGTGCCAGCAGCTGGTACGGGACAGGGGGCTACGAGCAGTACTTC. Protein: CASSWYGTGGYEQYF.

The chain recombines TRBV29-1 with TRBJ1-2, with 12 nucleotides matching TRBD1. Germline values: CDR1 SQVTM, CDR2 ANQGSEA. With V trimmed by 6 bases and J by 4 bases, 9 bases remained unmatched. CDR3 length: 15 amino acids. CDR3 DNA: TGCAGCGTGGGCCCGGGACAGGGGGCGATCTATGGCTACACCTTC. Translation: CSVGPGQGAIYGYTF.

CDR3: CASSAEGFTDTQYF. CDR3 nucleotides: TGTGCCAGCAGTGCCGAGGGATTCACAGATACGCAGTATTTT. The chain is built from TRBV2 and TRBJ2-3, with D possibly being TRBD2 (5 bases). V shed 4 bases and J shed 2 bases, with 10 bases lying between them. Germline assignment: CDR1 SNHLY and CDR2 FYNNEI. The CDR3 totals 14 residues.

CDR3 in DNA: TGTGCCACCCGACAGGGGGCTAGCAATCAGCCCCAGCATTTT. It is translated as CATRQGASNQPQHF. The chain is built from TRBV19 and TRBJ1-5, with 10 nucleotides matching TRBD1. The CDR3 is 14 amino acids. Germline V gene sequence: CDR1 LNHDA, CDR2 SQIVND (reference sequence). V lost 10 bases, J lost 0 bases, and 3 bases stayed unmatched. The full variable domain, in which reference TRBV19 and TRBJ1-5 provide the parts outside the CDR3, is DGGITQSPKYLFRKEGQNVTLSCEQNLNHDAMYWYRQDPGQGLRLIYYSQIVNDFQKGDIAEGYSVSREKKESFPLTVTSAQKNPTAFYLCATRQGASNQPQHFGDGTRLSIL.

The V gene is TRBV5-6, the J gene TRBJ2-5, with D perhaps assigned TRBD1 or TRBD2 (5 bases each). V was pared by 2 bases and J by 5 bases, with 16 bases between. CDR1 and CDR2 from the germline V gene are SGHDT and YYEEEE. The CDR3 loop spans 15 amino acids. CDR3 nucleotide sequence: TGTGCCAGCAGCTTAGTCAGCCTCTGGGGGGAGACCCAGTACTTC. This codes for CASSLVSLWGETQYF.

The sample holds one count of this clone. Written as DNA, the CDR3 is TGCGCCAGCAGCCCCGGGAACACAATGAACACTGAAGCTTTCTTT. Protein: CASSPGNTMNTEAFF. This chain joins TRBV5-1 and TRBJ1-1; no firm D call. V dropped 4 bases and J dropped 0 bases, with 13 bases sitting between them. Germline CDR1 is SGHRS and CDR2 is YFSETQ. The CDR3 is made up of 15 amino acids.

In this sample, this clone turned up a few times. The chain joins TRBV5-4 to TRBJ2-7; 11 positions match TRBD2. Germline loops: CDR1 SGHNT, CDR2 YYREEE (reference sequence). V dropped 4 bases and J dropped 1; count of bases not matched to a gene: 7. The CDR3 spans 16 residues. The CDR3 sequence: CASSLEGLAESYEQYF. The DNA of the CDR3 is TGTGCCAGCAGCCTGGAGGGACTAGCGGAGTCCTACGAGCAGTACTTC. Full variable domain (missing parts from reference TRBV5-4 and TRBJ2-7): ETGVTQSPTHLIKTRGQQVTLRCSSQSGHNTVSWYQQALGQGPQFIFQYYREEENGRGNFPPRFSGLQFPNYSSELNVNALELDDSALYLCASSLEGLAESYEQYFGPGTRLTVT.

V and J are TRBV5-6 and TRBJ2-2; TRBD2 matches 12 bases. Trimming at V came to 4 bases and at J to 13 bases, leaving 20 bases not matched to a gene. This CDR3 has 18 amino acids. Per the germline V gene, CDR1 is SGHDT and CDR2 is YYEEEE. This CDR3 is CASSPQAQGLAGTWALFF. CDR3 in DNA: TGTGCCAGCAGCCCACAAGCACAAGGACTAGCGGGAACTTGGGCGCTGTTTTTT.

Here the CDR3 reads CASSPGHLEAFF. For the CDR3, the DNA is TGTGCCAGCAGCCCGGGACACCTTGAAGCTTTCTTT. This chain connects TRBV7-9 to TRBJ1-1; possibly TRBD1 for D (6 bases). CDR1 and CDR2 (germline): SEHNR, FQNEAQ (reference sequence). Trimming shortened V by 5 bases and J by 7 bases, and 11 bases separated the two germline ends. The CDR3 is made up of 12 amino acids.

This rearrangement joins TRBV11-1 to TRBJ2-5; D ambiguous. Trimming pared 8 bases from V and 2 bases from J, leaving 12 bases between. This CDR3 comprises 13 residues. Germline CDR1 is SGHAT and CDR2 is FQDESV (reference sequence). The CDR3 spells CASGRKEQETQYF. The CDR3 DNA sequence: TGTGCCAGCGGTCGGAAGGAGCAAGAGACCCAGTACTTC.

This chain links TRBV27 with TRBJ2-1; D remains ambiguous. V was trimmed by 3 bases and J by 4 bases, leaving 7 bases between them. Germline assignment: CDR1 MNHEY and CDR2 SMNVEV (reference sequence). CDR3 length equals 13 residues. The CDR3 nucleotides are TGTGCCAGCAGTTTTATAGGGTACAATGAGCAGTTCTTC. It specifies CASSFIGYNEQFF.

The chain employs TRBV10-3 and TRBJ2-1; TRBD2 agrees at 10 bases. The CDR3 length is 16 residues. Germline lookup yields CDR1 ENHRY and CDR2 SYGVKD. V trimming: 6 bases; J trimming: 0 bases; junction bases outside the gene matches: 5. The CDR3 DNA reads as TGTGCCATCAGCGACGGACTAGCGGCCTCCTACAATGAGCAGTTCTTC. It codes for CAISDGLAASYNEQFF.